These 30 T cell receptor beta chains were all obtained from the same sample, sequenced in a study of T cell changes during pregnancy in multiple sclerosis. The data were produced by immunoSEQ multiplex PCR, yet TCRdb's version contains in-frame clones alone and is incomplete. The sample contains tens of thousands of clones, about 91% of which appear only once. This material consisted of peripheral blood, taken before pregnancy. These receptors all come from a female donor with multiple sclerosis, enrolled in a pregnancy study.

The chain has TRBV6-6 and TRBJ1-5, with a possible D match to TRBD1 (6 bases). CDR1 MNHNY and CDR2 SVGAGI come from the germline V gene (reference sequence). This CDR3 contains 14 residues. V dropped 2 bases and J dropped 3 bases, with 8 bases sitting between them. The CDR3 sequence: CASSYGDNNQPQHF. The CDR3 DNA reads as TGTGCCAGCAGTTACGGGGACAACAATCAGCCCCAGCATTTT.

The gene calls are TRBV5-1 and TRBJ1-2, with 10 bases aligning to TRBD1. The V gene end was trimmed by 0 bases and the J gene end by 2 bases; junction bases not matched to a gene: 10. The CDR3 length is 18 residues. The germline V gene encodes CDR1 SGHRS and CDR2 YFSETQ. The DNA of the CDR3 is TGCGCCAGCAGCTTGGAAGTGCGCCCGGGACAGGGGAACTATGGCTACACCTTC. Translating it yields CASSLEVRPGQGNYGYTF.

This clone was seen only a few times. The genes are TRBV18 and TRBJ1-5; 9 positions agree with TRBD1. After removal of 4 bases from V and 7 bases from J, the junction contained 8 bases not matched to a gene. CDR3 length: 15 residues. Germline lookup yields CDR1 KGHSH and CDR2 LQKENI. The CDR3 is CASSLFDRGGQPQHF. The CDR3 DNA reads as TGTGCCAGCTCACTCTTCGACAGGGGGGGCCAGCCCCAGCATTTT.

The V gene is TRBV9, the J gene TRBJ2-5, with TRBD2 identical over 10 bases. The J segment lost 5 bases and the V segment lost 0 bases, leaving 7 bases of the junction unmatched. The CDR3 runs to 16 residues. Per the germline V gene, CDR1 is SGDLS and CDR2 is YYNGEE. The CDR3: CASSVGVAGGGETQYF. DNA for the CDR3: TGTGCCAGCAGCGTAGGGGTAGCGGGGGGCGGGGAGACCCAGTACTTC. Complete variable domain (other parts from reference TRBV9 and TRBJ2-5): DSGVTQTPKHLITATGQRVTLRCSPRSGDLSVYWYQQSLDQGLQFLIQYYNGEERAKGNILERFSAQQFPDLHSELNLSSLELGDSALYFCASSVGVAGGGETQYFGPGTRLLVL.

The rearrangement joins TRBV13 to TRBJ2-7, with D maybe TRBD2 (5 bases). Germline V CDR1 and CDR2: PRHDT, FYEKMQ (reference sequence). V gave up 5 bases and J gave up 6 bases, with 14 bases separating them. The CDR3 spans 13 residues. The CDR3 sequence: CASSPPDEGEQYF. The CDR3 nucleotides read TGTGCCAGCAGCCCCCCCGATGAGGGCGAGCAGTACTTC.

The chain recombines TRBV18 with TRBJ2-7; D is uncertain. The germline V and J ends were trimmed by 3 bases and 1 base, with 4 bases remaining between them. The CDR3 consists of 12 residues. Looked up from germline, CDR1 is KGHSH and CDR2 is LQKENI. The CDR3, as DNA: TGTGCCAGCTCACCCTCGTCCTACGAGCAGTACTTC. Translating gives CASSPSSYEQYF.

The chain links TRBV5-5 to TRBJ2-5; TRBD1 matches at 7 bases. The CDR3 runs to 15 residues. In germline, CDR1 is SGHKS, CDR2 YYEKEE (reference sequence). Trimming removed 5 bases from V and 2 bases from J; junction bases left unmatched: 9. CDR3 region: CASSRRTGQQETQYF. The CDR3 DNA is TGTGCCAGCAGTCGAAGGACAGGACAACAAGAGACCCAGTACTTC.

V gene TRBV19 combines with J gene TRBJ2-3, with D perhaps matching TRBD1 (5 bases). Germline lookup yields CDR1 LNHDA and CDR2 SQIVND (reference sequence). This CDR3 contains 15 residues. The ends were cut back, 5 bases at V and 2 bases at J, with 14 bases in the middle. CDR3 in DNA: TGTGCCAGTAGTTCAGGGCGGCACTCCACAGATACGCAGTATTTT. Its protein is CASSSGRHSTDTQYF.

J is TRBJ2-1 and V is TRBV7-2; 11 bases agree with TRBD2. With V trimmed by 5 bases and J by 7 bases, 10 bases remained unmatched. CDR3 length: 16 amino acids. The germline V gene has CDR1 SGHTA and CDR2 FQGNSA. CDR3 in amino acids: CASSRIAGGRVNEQFF. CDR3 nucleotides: TGTGCCAGCAGCAGAATAGCGGGGGGGCGGGTGAATGAGCAGTTCTTC.

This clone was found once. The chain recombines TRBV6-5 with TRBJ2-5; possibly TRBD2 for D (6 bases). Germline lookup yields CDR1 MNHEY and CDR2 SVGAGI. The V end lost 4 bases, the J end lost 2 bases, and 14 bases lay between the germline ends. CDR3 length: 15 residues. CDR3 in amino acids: CASSFSWDSQETQYF. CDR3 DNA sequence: TGTGCCAGCAGTTTTTCCTGGGACTCTCAAGAGACCCAGTACTTC.

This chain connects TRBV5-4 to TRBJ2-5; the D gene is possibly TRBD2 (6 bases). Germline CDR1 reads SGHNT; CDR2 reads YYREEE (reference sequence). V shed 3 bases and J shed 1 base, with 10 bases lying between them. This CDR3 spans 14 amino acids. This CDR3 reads CASSSGLAQETQYF. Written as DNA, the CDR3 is TGTGCCAGCAGCTCGGGACTCGCCCAAGAGACCCAGTACTTC.

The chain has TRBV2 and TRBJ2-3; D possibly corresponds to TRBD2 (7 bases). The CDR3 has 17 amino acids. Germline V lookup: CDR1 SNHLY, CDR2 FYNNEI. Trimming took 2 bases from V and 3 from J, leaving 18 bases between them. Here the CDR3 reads CASSESVPGEGTDTQYF. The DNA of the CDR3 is TGTGCCAGCAGTGAATCGGTTCCAGGGGAGGGTACAGATACGCAGTATTTT.

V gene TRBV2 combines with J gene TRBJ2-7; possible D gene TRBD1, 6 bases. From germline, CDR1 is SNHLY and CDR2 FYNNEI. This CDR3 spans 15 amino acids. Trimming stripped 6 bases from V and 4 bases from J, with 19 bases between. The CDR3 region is CASSAPDRTTYEQYF. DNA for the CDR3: TGTGCCAGCAGCGCCCCGGACAGAACTACATACGAGCAGTACTTC.

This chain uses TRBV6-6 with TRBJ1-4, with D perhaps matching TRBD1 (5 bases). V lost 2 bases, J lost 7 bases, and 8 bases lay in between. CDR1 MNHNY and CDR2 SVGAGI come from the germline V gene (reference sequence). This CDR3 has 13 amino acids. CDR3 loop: CASSYRGSEKLFF. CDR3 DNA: TGTGCCAGCAGTTACAGGGGCAGTGAAAAACTGTTTTTT.

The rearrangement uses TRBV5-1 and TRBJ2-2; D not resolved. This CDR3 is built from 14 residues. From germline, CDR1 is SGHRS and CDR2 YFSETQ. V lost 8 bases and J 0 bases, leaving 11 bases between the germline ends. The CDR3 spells CASARGSNTGELFF. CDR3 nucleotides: TGCGCCAGTGCACGAGGTTCGAACACCGGGGAGCTGTTTTTT.

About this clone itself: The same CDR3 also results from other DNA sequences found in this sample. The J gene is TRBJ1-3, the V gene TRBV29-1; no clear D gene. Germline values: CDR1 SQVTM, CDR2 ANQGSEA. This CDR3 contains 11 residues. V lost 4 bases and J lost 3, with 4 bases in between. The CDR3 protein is CSVVLGNTIYF. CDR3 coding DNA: TGCAGCGTTGTCCTTGGAAACACCATATATTTT.

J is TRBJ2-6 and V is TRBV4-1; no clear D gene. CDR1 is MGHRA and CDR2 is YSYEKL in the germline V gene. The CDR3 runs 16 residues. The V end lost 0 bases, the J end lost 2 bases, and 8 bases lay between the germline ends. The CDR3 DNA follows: TGCGCCAGCAGCCAAGATATACGGGCTGGGGCCAACGTCCTGACTTTC. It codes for CASSQDIRAGANVLTF.

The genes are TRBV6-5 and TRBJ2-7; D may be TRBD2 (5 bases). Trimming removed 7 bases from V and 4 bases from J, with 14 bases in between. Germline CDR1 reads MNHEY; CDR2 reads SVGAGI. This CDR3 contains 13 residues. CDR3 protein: CASTPRAGYEQYF. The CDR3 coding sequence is TGTGCCAGCACCCCGCGGGCAGGTTACGAGCAGTACTTC.

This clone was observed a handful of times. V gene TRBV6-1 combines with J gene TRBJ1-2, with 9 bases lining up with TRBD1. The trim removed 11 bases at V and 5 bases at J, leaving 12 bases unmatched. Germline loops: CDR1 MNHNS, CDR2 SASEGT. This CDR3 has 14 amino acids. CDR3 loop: CASPPGTGFYGYTF. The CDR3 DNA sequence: TGTGCCTCCCCCCCCGGGACAGGGTTTTATGGCTACACCTTC.

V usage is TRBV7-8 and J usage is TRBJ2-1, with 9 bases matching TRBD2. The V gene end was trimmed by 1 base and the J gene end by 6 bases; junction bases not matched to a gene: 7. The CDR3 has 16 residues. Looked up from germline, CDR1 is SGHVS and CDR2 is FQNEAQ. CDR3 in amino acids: CASSLVRLAAVNEQFF. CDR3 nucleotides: TGTGCCAGCAGCTTAGTCCGACTAGCGGCGGTCAATGAGCAGTTCTTC. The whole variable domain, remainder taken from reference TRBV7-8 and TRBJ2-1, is GAGVSQSPRYKVAKRGQDVALRCDPISGHVSLFWYQQALGQGPEFLTYFQNEAQLDKSGLPSDRFFAERPEGSVSTLKIQRTQQEDSAVYLCASSLVRLAAVNEQFFGPGTRLTVL.

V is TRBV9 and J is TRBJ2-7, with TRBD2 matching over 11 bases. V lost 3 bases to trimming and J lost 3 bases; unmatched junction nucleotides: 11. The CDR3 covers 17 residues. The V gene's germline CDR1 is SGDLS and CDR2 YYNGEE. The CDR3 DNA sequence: TGTGCCAGCAGCGGCAATCTTAGCGGGGGGGGCATCTACGAGCAGTACTTC. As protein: CASSGNLSGGGIYEQYF.

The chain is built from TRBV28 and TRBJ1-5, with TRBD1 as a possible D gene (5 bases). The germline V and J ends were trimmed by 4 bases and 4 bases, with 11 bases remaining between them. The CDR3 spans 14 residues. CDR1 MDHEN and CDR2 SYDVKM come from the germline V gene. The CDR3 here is CASSSGRGNQPQHF. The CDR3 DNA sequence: TGTGCCAGCAGTTCGGGCCGGGGGAATCAGCCCCAGCATTTT.

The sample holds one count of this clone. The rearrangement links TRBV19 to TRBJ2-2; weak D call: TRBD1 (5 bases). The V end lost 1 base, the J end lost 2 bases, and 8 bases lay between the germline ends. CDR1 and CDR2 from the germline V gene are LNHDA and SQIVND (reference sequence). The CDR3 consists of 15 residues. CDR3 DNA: TGTGCCAGTAGTATAGCGACAGTTAACACCGGGGAGCTGTTTTTT. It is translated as CASSIATVNTGELFF.

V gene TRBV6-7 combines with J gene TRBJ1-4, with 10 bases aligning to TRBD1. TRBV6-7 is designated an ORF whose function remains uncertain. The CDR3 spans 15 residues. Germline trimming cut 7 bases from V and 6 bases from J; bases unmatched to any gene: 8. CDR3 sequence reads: CASNPKGTGDEKLFF. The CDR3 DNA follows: TGTGCCAGCAACCCTAAGGGGACAGGGGATGAAAAACTGTTTTTT.

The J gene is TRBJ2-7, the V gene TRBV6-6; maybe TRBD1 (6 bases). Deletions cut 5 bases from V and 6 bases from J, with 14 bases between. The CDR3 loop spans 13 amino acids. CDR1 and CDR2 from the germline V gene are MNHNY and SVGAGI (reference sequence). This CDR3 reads CASSRAGVGEQYF. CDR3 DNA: TGTGCCAGCAGTAGGGCAGGGGTTGGCGAGCAGTACTTC.

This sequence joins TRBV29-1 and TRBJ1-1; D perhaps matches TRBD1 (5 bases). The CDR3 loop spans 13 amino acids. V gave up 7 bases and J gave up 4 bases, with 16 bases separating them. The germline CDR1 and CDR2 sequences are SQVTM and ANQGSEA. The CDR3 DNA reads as TGCAGCGCCCTAGGTGGGGCGCGCACTGAAGCTTTCTTT. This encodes CSALGGARTEAFF. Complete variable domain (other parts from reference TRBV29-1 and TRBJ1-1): SAVISQKPSRDICQRGTSLTIQCQVDSQVTMMFWYRQQPGQSLTLIATANQGSEATYESGFVIDKFPISRPNLTFSTLTVSNMSPEDSSIYLCSALGGARTEAFFGQGTRLTVV.

The CDR3 nucleotides are TGTGCCAGCAGCTTTCTAGCGGGGGGTACTAGCACAGATACGCAGTATTTT. Its protein product is CASSFLAGGTSTDTQYF. This rearrangement joins TRBV7-3 to TRBJ2-3; 11 bases match TRBD2. Trimming took 3 bases from V and 0 from J; bases not matched to a gene: 5. The germline gives CDR1 SGHTA, CDR2 FQGTGA. This CDR3 contains 17 residues.

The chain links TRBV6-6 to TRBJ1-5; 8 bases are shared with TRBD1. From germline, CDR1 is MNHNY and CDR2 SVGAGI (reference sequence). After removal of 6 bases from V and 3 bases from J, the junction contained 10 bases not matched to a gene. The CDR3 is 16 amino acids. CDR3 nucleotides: TGTGCCAGCAGATCTTTGGGACAGGCCAACAATCAGCCCCAGCATTTT. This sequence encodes CASRSLGQANNQPQHF.

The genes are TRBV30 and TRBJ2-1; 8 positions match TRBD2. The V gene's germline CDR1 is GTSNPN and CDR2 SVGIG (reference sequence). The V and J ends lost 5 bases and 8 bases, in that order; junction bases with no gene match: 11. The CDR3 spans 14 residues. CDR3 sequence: CAWDIRTSIHEQFF. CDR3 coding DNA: TGTGCCTGGGATATTAGGACTAGCATCCATGAGCAGTTCTTC.

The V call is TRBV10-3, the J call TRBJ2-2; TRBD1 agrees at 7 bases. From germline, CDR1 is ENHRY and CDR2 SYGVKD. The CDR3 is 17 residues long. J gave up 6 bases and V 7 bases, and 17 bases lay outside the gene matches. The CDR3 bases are TGTGCCATCACCCCGAGAAGGGACAGCGATCTGCCCGGGGAGCTGTTTTTT. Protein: CAITPRRDSDLPGELFF.